This TCR beta chain came from a study of T cell responses to AZD1222 COVID-19 vaccine. Study background: Some second doses came at about 4 weeks and others at about 12 weeks; these were pooled. Study findings and constraints: Females made up more of the donors, who were largely white British, and clonal diversity may have come out too low. The CD4 TCRs associated with vaccination extended across spike and predominated at 160-218 and 743-854.

Concerning this clone itself: The antigen is undetermined.

The CDR3 contains 16 residues. V was pared by 6 bases and J by 0 bases, with 15 bases between. Per the germline V gene, CDR1 is SNHLY and CDR2 is FYNNEI. Generated by immunoSEQ multiplex PCR, the TCRdb table keeps only in-frame clones and is missing some. The sample carries tens of thousands of clones, 86% recorded once. Sample: peripheral blood, taken on day 0 of AZD1222 vaccination. The receptor's source is an adult in good health. The V and J genes are TRBV2 and TRBJ1-3; D is unclear. CDR3 protein: CASSGEQANSGNTIYF. DNA for the CDR3: TGTGCCAGCAGCGGGGAGCAGGCGAACTCTGGAAACACCATATATTTT.